Below, one T cell receptor beta chain is given with its context. Antigen: not known. The authors sequenced TCR beta from blood CD8+ and CD4+ T cells. These data belong to a study of CD8 T cells in Susac syndrome. The CDR3 covers 14 residues. Trimming pared 5 bases from V and 8 bases from J, leaving 18 bases between. The study's findings and limits: The CD4+ T cell repertoires of Susac syndrome were found to show no clonal expansion.

It was with random hexamers that roughly 0.5 to 1 ug RNA was reverse transcribed. TCRdb reanalysed the immunoSEQ multiplex PCR reads using MiXCR and keeps one entry per CDR3 protein. Of more than 150,000 distinct CDR3 sequences in the sample, about 95% were seen once. Sequencing was performed on CD4+ T cells from PBMCs. The chain is built from TRBV12-3 or TRBV12-4 and TRBJ1-2; tentatively, D is TRBD1 (5 bases). The TCR sequence derives from a human donor with Susac syndrome. DNA for the CDR3: TGTGCCAGCAGTCAACAAGGGGAAAGATTAGGCTACACCTTC. This codes for CASSQQGERLGYTF.